Each of the 7 T cell receptor beta chains below was sequenced from the same sample in a study of Ad26.COV2.S vaccination and SARS-CoV-2 variants. Specified treatment: 15 to 20 received Ad26.COV2.S at low or high dose, single or two shots; 5 received placebo; per-sample allocation not given. The investigators took samples on day 63 after the first vaccine or placebo injection. The protocol was immunoSEQ multiplex PCR, while the TCRdb copy is restricted to in-frame clones and leaves out a portion. There are about 470,000 clones in the sample; 90% occur only once, and around 4.5% lies in the top ten. The sample here was peripheral blood, taken in a trial of Ad26.COV2.S vaccine versus placebo. These TCRs come from a person aged 18-60 years who received the Ad26.COV2.S COVID-19 vaccine or a placebo.

On this clone itself: Other DNA variants within this sample encode the same CDR3. The chain recombines TRBV10-3 with TRBJ1-4; a possible D gene is TRBD1 (6 bases). This CDR3 region has 15 residues. Per germline, CDR1 ENHRY and CDR2 SYGVKD. V was clipped by 0 bases and J by 5 bases, with 10 bases between them. The CDR3 DNA reads TGTGCCATCAGTGAGTCGGGCCAGGGGAATGAAAAACTGTTTTTT. Its translation: CAISESGQGNEKLFF.

This chain connects TRBV29-1 to TRBJ2-7; 10 positions agree with TRBD2. The CDR3 length is 14 residues. The J segment lost 4 bases and the V segment lost 0 bases, leaving 3 bases of the junction unmatched. Germline V gene sequence: CDR1 SQVTM, CDR2 ANQGSEA. CDR3 region: CSVEDRTSGYEQYF. The CDR3, as DNA: TGCAGCGTTGAAGATCGGACTAGCGGATACGAGCAGTACTTC.

This sequence joins TRBV4-2 and TRBJ2-7, with D possibly being TRBD2 (5 bases). V lost 0 bases to trimming and J lost 1 base, with 16 bases between them. This CDR3 contains 17 residues. CDR1 LGHNA and CDR2 YNFKEQ come from the germline V gene. Written as DNA, the CDR3 is TGTGCCAGCAGCCAAGACAACCGGGATCACCTTTCCTACGAGCAGTACTTC. Residues: CASSQDNRDHLSYEQYF.

This rearrangement joins TRBV9 to TRBJ2-2; the D gene is possibly TRBD1 (6 bases). The germline V gene has CDR1 SGDLS and CDR2 YYNGEE. Trimming took off 2 bases at V and 0 bases at J, with 17 bases between the two ends. The CDR3 contains 18 residues. The CDR3 reads CASSVRTAIPSNTGELFF. In DNA, the CDR3 is TGTGCCAGCAGCGTGCGGACAGCAATACCTTCGAACACCGGGGAGCTGTTTTTT.

The rearrangement uses TRBV10-3 and TRBJ1-2; D not certain. The CDR3 spans 14 residues. Trimming pared 0 bases from V and 0 bases from J, leaving 5 bases between. Germline CDR1 ENHRY, CDR2 SYGVKD. The CDR3 DNA reads TGTGCCATCAGTGAGTCGGGGACTAACTATGGCTACACCTTC. Residues: CAISESGTNYGYTF.

The chain carries TRBV4-3 and TRBJ2-3; 10 bases fit TRBD2. The CDR3 is made up of 21 amino acids. Germline V gene data show CDR1 as LGHNA and CDR2 as YSLEER. J was trimmed by 5 bases and V by 2 bases; bases with no gene match: 22. Written as DNA, the CDR3 is TGCGCCAGCAGCCAATTTTTTGCCCCCGGGGGAGCGGGAGGGCCCATAGATACGCAGTATTTT. Encoded protein: CASSQFFAPGGAGGPIDTQYF.

The gene calls are TRBV28 and TRBJ2-3, with TRBD1 matching 9 bases. Germline-derived CDR1 and CDR2 are MDHEN and SYDVKM. V dropped 6 bases and J dropped 5; count of bases not matched to a gene: 9. The CDR3 sequence is 15 residues long. The CDR3 protein is CASRFRDRVVDTQYF. The CDR3 region has the DNA TGTGCCAGCAGATTCCGGGACAGGGTTGTAGATACGCAGTATTTT.